This TCR beta chain was identified during a study of low-dose radiotherapy and immunotherapy resistance in tumors. The CDR3 runs to 15 residues. Germline assignment: CDR1 MNHGY and CDR2 SAAAGT. Trimming pared 6 bases from V and 9 bases from J, leaving 21 bases between. The sample's time point: after trial treatment. Sample treatment: LDRT plus nivolumab, ipilimumab, low-dose cyclophosphamide and aspirin (RACIN trial). Amplification of TCRs used a constant-region primer and V-primer adapter for about 18 PCR cycles. In TCRdb, the reads were re-called with MiXCR into one record per CDR3 protein. The sample yields roughly 50,000 distinct CDR3 sequences, approximately 33% seen once.

This chain joins TRBV6-8 and TRBJ2-1; perhaps TRBD2 as D (6 bases). The sequence came from a male donor with rectosigmoid adenocarcinoma. The sequencing here drew on PBMCs, taken after low-dose radiotherapy plus immunotherapy. This CDR3 reads CASSLSGTYLFEQFF. CDR3 nucleotides: TGTGCCAGCAGCCTATCCGGGACTTACTTATTTGAGCAGTTCTTC.